The clone carrying this T cell receptor (beta chain) was detected ten times or more. Its antigen is unidentified. Assay: immunoSEQ multiplex PCR; the TCRdb copy retains only in-frame clones and omits some. The data show tens of thousands of clones, with none appearing a single time. The germline gives CDR1 KGHSH, CDR2 LQKENI. The CDR3 runs 14 residues. J gave up 3 bases and V 5 bases, and 6 bases lay outside the gene matches. The data stem from a study of T cells after posttransplantation cyclophosphamide. Study-wide findings and caveats: Tissue-infiltrating T cells from skin or gut overlapped little with blood T cells. Recipient CMV seropositivity and CMV reactivation strongly tracked TRB clonality. Donor CD8+ memory clones often dominated recipient blood repertoires at later times.

The sequence came from a woman in her fifties or sixties in good health and a related stem cell transplant donor. V usage is TRBV18 and J usage is TRBJ2-7; 8 bases agree with TRBD1. The specimen was PBMCs. CDR3 nucleotide sequence: TGTGCCAGCTCAGGGGTCGGACAGGGCTACGAGCAGTACTTC. It is translated as CASSGVGQGYEQYF. The variable domain in full, with the rest retrieved from reference TRBV18 and TRBJ2-7, is NAGVMQNPRHLVRRRGQEARLRCSPMKGHSHVYWYRQLPEEGLKFMVYLQKENIIDESGMPKERFSAEFPKEGPSILRIQQVVRGDSAAYFCASSGVGQGYEQYFGPGTRLTVT.